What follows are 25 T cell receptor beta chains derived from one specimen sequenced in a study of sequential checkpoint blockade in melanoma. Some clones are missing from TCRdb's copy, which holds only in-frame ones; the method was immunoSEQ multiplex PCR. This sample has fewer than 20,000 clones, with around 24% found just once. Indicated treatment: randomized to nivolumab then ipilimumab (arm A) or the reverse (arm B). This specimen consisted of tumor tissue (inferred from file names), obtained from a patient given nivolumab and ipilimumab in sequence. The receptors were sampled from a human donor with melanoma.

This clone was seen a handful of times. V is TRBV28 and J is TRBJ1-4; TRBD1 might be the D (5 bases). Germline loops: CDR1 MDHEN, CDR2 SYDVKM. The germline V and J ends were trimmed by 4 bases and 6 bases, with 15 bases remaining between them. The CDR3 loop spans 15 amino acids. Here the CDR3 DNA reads TGTGCCAGCAGTTCCGAAGCGAGCAGGGATGAAAAACTGTTTTTT. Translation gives CASSSEASRDEKLFF.

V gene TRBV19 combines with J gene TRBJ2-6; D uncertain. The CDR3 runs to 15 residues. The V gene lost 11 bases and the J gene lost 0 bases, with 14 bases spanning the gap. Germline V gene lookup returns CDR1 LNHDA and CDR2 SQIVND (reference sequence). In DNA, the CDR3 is TGTGCCCAGTTAGTCCTAATCTCTGGGGCCAACGTCCTGACTTTC. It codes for CAQLVLISGANVLTF. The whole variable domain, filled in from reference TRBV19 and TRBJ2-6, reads DGGITQSPKYLFRKEGQNVTLSCEQNLNHDAMYWYRQDPGQGLRLIYYSQIVNDFQKGDIAEGYSVSREKKESFPLTVTSAQKNPTAFYLCAQLVLISGANVLTFGAGSRLTVL.

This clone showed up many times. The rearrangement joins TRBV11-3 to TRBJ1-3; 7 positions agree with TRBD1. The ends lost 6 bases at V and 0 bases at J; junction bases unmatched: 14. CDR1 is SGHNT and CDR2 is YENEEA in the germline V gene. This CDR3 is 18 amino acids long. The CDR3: CASSSTTGHYLSGNTIYF. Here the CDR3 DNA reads TGTGCCAGCAGTTCTACGACAGGGCATTACCTCTCTGGAAACACCATATATTTT.

The CDR3 sequence: CASSFGVGGETQYF. The CDR3, as DNA: TGCGCCAGCAGCTTTGGAGTCGGGGGGGAGACCCAGTACTTC. The rearrangement uses TRBV5-1 and TRBJ2-5; 7 nucleotides align to TRBD2. With V trimmed by 2 bases and J by 5 bases, 6 bases remained unmatched. This CDR3 contains 14 residues. CDR1 SGHRS and CDR2 YFSETQ come from the germline V gene.

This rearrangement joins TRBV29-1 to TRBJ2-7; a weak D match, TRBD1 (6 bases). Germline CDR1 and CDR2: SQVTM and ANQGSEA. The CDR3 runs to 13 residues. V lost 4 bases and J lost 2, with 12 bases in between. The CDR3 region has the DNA TGCAGCGTTGTCGGGACATTAGCCTACGAGCAGTACTTC. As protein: CSVVGTLAYEQYF.

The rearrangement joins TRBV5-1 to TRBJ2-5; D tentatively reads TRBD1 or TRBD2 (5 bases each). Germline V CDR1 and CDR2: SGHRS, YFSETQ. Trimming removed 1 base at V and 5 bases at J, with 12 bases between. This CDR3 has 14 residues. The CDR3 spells CASSLLEGIETQYF. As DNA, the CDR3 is TGCGCCAGCAGCTTGCTCGAGGGGATCGAGACCCAGTACTTC.

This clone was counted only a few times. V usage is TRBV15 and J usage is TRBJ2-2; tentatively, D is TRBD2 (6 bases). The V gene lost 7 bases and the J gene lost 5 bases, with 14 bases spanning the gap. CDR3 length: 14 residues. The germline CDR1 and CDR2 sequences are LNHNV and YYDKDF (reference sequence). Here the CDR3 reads CATTEVGGTGELFF. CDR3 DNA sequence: TGTGCCACCACTGAAGTTGGGGGGACCGGGGAGCTGTTTTTT.

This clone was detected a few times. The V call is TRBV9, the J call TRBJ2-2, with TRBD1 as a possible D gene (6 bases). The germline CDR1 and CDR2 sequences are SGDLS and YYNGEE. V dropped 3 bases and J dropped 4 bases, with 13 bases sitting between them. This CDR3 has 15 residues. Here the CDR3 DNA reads TGTGCCAGCAGCGGGTCTCAGGGGCGCACCGGGGAGCTGTTTTTT. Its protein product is CASSGSQGRTGELFF.

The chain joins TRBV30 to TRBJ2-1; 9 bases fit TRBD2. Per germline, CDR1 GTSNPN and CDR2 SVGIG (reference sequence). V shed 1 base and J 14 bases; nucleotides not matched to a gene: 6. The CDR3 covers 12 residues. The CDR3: CAWSEGSGSEFF. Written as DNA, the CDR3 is TGTGCCTGGAGTGAAGGTAGCGGGAGTGAGTTCTTC.

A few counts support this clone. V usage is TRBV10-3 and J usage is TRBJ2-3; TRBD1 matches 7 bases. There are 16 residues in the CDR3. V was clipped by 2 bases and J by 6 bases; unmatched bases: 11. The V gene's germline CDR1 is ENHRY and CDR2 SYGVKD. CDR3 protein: CAISEKTTGFTDTQYF. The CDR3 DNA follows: TGTGCCATCAGTGAGAAAACGACAGGGTTTACGGATACGCAGTATTTT.

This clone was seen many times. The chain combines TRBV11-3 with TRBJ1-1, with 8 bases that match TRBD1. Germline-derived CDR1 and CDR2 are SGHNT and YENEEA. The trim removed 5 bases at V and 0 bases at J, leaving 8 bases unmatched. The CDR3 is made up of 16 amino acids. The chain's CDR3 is CASSPGDRNLNTEAFF. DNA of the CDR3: TGTGCCAGCAGCCCAGGGGACAGGAACTTGAACACTGAAGCTTTCTTT. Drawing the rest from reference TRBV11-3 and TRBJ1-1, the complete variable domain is EAGVVQSPRYKIIEKKQPVAFWCNPISGHNTLYWYLQNLGQGPELLIRYENEEAVDDSQLPKDRFSAERLKGVDSTLKIQPAELGDSAVYLCASSPGDRNLNTEAFFGQGTRLTVV.

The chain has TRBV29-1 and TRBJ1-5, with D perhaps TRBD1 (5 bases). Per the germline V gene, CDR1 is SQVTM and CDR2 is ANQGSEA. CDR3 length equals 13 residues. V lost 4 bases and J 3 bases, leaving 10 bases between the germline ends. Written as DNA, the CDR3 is TGCAGCGTTGGCGGGGGGTCCAATCAGCCCCAGCATTTT. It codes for CSVGGGSNQPQHF.

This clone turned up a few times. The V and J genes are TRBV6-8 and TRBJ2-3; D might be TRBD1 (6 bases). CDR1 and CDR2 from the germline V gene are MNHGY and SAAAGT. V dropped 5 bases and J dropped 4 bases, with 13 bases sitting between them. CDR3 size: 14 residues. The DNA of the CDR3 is TGTGCCAGCAGTCCACGATACAGGGCAGATACGCAGTATTTT. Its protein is CASSPRYRADTQYF.

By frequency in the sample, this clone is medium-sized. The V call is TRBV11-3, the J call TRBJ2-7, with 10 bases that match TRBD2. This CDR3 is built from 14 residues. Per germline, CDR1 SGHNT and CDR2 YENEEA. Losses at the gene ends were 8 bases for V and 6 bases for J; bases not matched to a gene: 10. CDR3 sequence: CASGQSGTSAEQYF. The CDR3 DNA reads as TGTGCCAGCGGACAATCCGGGACTAGCGCCGAGCAGTACTTC.

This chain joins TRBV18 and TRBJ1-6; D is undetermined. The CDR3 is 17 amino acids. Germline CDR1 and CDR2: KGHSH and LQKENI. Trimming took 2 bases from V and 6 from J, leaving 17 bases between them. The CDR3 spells CASSPGMASSFNSPLHF. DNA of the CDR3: TGTGCCAGCTCACCAGGGATGGCCTCCTCTTTTAATTCACCCCTCCACTTT.

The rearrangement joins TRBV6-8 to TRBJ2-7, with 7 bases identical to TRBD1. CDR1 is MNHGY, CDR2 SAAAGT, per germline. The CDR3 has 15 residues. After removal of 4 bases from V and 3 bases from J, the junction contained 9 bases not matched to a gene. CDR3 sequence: CASSFPEGGVYEQYF. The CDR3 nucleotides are TGTGCCAGCAGTTTCCCTGAAGGGGGCGTCTACGAGCAGTACTTC.

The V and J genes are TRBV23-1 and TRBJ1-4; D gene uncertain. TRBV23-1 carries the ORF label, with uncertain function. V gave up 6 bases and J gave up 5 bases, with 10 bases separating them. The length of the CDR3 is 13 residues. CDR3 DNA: TGCGCCAGCAGCTTGGAGCTAAATGAAAAACTGTTTTTT. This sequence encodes CASSLELNEKLFF.

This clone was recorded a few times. As DNA, the CDR3 is TGTGCCAGCAGCTTAGGACAGATCTCCTACGAGCAGTACTTC. This encodes CASSLGQISYEQYF. The chain employs TRBV11-3 and TRBJ2-7, with D perhaps matching TRBD1 (5 bases). CDR3 length equals 14 residues. V dropped 1 base and J dropped 0 bases, with 7 bases sitting between them. Germline V gene lookup returns CDR1 SGHNT and CDR2 YENEEA.

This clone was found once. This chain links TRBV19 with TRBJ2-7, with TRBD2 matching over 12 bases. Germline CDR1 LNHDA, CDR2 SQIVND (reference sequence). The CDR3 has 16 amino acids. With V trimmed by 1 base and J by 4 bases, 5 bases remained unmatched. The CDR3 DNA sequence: TGTGCCAGTAGTATAGGATCCGGGACTAGCGGGTACGAGCAGTACTTC. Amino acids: CASSIGSGTSGYEQYF.

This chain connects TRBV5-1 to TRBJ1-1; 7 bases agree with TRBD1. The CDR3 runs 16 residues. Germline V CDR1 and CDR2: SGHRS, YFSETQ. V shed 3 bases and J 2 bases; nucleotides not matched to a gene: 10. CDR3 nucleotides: TGCGCCAGCAGCTCCGCGAGACAGGGTGGAAACACTGAAGCTTTCTTT. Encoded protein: CASSSARQGGNTEAFF. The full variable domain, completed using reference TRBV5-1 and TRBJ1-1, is KAGVTQTPRYLIKTRGQQVTLSCSPISGHRSVSWYQQTPGQGLQFLFEYFSETQRNKGNFPGRFSGRQFSNSRSEMNVSTLELGDSALYLCASSSARQGGNTEAFFGQGTRLTVV.

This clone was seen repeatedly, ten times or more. The CDR3 loop is CASSWDRSGDYGYTF. The DNA for the CDR3 is TGTGCCAGCAGCTGGGACAGGAGTGGGGACTATGGCTACACCTTC. V gene TRBV11-3 combines with J gene TRBJ1-2, with 8 positions matching TRBD1. After removal of 4 bases from V and 3 bases from J, the junction contained 7 bases not matched to a gene. There are 15 residues in the CDR3. Looked up from germline, CDR1 is SGHNT and CDR2 is YENEEA. The whole variable domain, filled in from reference TRBV11-3 and TRBJ1-2, reads EAGVVQSPRYKIIEKKQPVAFWCNPISGHNTLYWYLQNLGQGPELLIRYENEEAVDDSQLPKDRFSAERLKGVDSTLKIQPAELGDSAVYLCASSWDRSGDYGYTFGSGTRLTVV.

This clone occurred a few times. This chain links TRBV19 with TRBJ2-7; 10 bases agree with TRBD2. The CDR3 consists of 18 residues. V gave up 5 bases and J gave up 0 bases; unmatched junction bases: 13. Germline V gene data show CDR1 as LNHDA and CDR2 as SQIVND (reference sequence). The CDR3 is CASSQDLAGVQRSYEQYF. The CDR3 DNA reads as TGTGCCAGTAGTCAGGATCTAGCGGGAGTACAACGCTCCTACGAGCAGTACTTC.

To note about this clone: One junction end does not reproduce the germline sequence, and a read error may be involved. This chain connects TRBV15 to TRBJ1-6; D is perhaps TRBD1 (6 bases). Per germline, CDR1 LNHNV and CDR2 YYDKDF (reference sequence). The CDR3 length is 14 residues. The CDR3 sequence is CATRRGKGNSPLHF. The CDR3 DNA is TGTGCCACCCGCAGGGGTAAAGGAAATTCACCCCTCCACTTT.

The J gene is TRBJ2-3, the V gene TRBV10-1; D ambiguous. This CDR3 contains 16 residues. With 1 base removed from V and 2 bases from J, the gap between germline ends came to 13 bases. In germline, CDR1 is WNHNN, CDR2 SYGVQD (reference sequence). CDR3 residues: CASSECGRHDTDTQYF. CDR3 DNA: TGCGCCAGCAGTGAGTGTGGTCGCCACGACACAGATACGCAGTATTTT.

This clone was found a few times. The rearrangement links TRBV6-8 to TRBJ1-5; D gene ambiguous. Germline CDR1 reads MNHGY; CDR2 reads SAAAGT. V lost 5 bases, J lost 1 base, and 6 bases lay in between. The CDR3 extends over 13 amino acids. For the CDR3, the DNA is TGTGCCAGCAGTGACATGAGCAATCAGCCCCAGCATTTT. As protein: CASSDMSNQPQHF.